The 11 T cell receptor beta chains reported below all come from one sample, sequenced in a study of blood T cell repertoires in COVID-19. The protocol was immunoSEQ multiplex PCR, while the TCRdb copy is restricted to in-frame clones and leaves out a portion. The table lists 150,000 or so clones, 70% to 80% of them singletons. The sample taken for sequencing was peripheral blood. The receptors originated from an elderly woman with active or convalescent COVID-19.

The CDR3 nucleotides are TGTGCCAGCAGCTTAGGAGGGGGATTCGGGCTCTCACCCCTCCACTTT. This codes for CASSLGGGFGLSPLHF. The V gene is TRBV11-2, the J gene TRBJ1-6, with D maybe TRBD1 (6 bases). The ends were cut back, 1 base at V and 10 bases at J, with 17 bases in the middle. The germline V gene has CDR1 SGHAT and CDR2 FQNNGV. The CDR3 runs to 16 residues.

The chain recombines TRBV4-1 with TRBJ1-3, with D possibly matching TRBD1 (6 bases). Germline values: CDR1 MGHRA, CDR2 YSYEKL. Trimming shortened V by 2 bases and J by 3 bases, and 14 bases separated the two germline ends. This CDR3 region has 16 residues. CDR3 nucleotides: TGCGCCAGCAGCCAAAGGGCACAGGGCAATGGAAACACCATATATTTT. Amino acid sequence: CASSQRAQGNGNTIYF.

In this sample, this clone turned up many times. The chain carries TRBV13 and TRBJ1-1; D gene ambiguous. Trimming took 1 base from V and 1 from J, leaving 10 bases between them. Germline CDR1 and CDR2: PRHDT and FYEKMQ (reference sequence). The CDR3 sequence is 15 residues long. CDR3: CASSLVLARNTEAFF. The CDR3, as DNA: TGTGCCAGCAGCTTAGTTTTAGCCAGGAACACTGAAGCTTTCTTT.

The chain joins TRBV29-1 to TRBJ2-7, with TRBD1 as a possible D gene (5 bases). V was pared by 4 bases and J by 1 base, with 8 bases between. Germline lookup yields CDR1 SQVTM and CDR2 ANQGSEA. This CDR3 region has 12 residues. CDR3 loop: CSVVRGSYEQYF. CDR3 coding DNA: TGCAGCGTTGTTAGGGGATCCTACGAGCAGTACTTC.

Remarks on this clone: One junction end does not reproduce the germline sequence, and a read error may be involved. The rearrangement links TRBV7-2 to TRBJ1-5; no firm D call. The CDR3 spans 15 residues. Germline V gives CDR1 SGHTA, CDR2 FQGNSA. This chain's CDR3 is CASSLRSSPGQSQHF. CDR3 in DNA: TGTGCCAGCAGCTTGCGTAGTTCCCCGGGTCAGTCCCAGCATTTT.

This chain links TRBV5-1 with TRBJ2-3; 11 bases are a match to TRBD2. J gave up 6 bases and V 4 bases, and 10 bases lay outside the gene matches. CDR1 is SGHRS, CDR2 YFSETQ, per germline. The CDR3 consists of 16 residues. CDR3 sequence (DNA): TGCGCCAGCAGCCGCCTTAGCGGGGGGGCCAGCGATACGCAGTATTTT. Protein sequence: CASSRLSGGASDTQYF. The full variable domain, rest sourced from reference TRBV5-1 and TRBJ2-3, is KAGVTQTPRYLIKTRGQQVTLSCSPISGHRSVSWYQQTPGQGLQFLFEYFSETQRNKGNFPGRFSGRQFSNSRSEMNVSTLELGDSALYLCASSRLSGGASDTQYFGPGTRLTVL.

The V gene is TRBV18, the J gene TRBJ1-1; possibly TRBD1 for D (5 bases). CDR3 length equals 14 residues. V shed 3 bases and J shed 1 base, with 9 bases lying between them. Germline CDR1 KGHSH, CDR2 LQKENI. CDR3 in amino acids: CASSPAGPNTEAFF. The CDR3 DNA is TGTGCCAGCTCACCCGCAGGGCCGAACACTGAAGCTTTCTTT. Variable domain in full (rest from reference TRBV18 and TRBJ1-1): NAGVMQNPRHLVRRRGQEARLRCSPMKGHSHVYWYRQLPEEGLKFMVYLQKENIIDESGMPKERFSAEFPKEGPSILRIQQVVRGDSAAYFCASSPAGPNTEAFFGQGTRLTVV.

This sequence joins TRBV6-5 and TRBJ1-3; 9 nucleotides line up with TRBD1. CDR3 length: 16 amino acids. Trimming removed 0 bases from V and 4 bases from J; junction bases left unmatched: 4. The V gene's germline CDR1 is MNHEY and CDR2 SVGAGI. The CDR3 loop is CASSYSAGQGGNTIYF. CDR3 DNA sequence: TGTGCCAGCAGTTACTCAGCTGGACAGGGGGGAAACACCATATATTTT.

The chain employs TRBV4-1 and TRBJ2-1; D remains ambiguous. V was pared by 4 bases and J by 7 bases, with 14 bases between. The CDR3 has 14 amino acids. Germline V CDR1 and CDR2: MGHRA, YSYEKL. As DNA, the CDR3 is TGCGCCAGCAGCCCCAATCTATTCCGGAATGAGCAGTTCTTC. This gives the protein CASSPNLFRNEQFF.

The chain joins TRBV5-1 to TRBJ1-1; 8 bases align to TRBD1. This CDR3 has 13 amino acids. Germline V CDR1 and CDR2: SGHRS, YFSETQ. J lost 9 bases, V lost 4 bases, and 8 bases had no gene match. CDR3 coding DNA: TGCGCCAGCAGCCCAGGGACAGGTGATAAAGCTTTCTTT. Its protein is CASSPGTGDKAFF.

The CDR3 spells CASSLLAGGRQNEQFF. In DNA form, the CDR3 reads TGTGCCAGCAGCTTACTAGCGGGGGGCAGACAAAATGAGCAGTTCTTC. The gene calls are TRBV7-2 and TRBJ2-1; 11 bases are a match to TRBD2. Trimming removed 2 bases from V and 7 bases from J; junction bases left unmatched: 7. Per germline, CDR1 SGHTA and CDR2 FQGNSA. This CDR3 region has 16 residues.